These 22 T cell receptor beta chains were sequenced from one sample in a study of blood T cell repertoires in COVID-19. TCRdb keeps only in-frame clones here, not all; method: immunoSEQ multiplex PCR. Of 300,000 to 400,000 clones detected, about 88% appear once; the ten largest clones hold 2.6%. The sample taken for sequencing was PBMCs or T cells enriched from blood (not recorded which). Receptors were obtained from a man between 60 and 75 years old who had recovered from COVID-19.

The CDR3 protein is CASSRLADTQYF. The CDR3 DNA sequence: TGTGCCAGCAGCCGATTAGCGGATACGCAGTATTTT. V usage is TRBV3-1 (or the pseudogene TRBV3-2) and J usage is TRBJ2-3; D is perhaps TRBD2 (5 bases). CDR1 and CDR2 from the germline V gene are LGHDT and YNNKEL (reference sequence). CDR3 length: 12 amino acids. The germline V and J ends were trimmed by 4 bases and 6 bases, with 8 bases remaining between them.

This chain links TRBV4-3 with TRBJ1-6, with a possible D match to TRBD1 (5 bases). V was pared by 0 bases and J by 7 bases, with 13 bases between. In germline, CDR1 is LGHNA, CDR2 YSLEER. The CDR3 consists of 16 residues. The CDR3 nucleotides read TGCGCCAGCAGCCAAGAGTTGACAGCCTGGAATTCACCCCTCCACTTT. Protein: CASSQELTAWNSPLHF.

This sequence joins TRBV12-3 or TRBV12-4 and TRBJ1-1, with a tentative D call TRBD1 (5 bases). This CDR3 spans 12 amino acids. Trimming shortened V by 7 bases and J by 0 bases, and 6 bases separated the two germline ends. The CDR3 spells CASNRMNTEAFF. The CDR3 bases are TGTGCCAGCAACAGGATGAACACTGAAGCTTTCTTT.

The J gene is TRBJ2-5, the V gene TRBV30; 12 bases match TRBD2. CDR1 is GTSNPN, CDR2 SVGIG, per germline (reference sequence). This CDR3 is 18 amino acids long. With V trimmed by 2 bases and J by 0 bases, 10 bases remained unmatched. As DNA, the CDR3 is TGTGCCTGGAGTAGGGAACTAGCGGGGGGCCTGTACCAAGAGACCCAGTACTTC. Protein product: CAWSRELAGGLYQETQYF.

This rearrangement joins TRBV9 to TRBJ2-7; 9 bases map to TRBD1. The germline V gene encodes CDR1 SGDLS and CDR2 YYNGEE. V was pared by 4 bases and J by 6 bases, with 8 bases of the junction left unmatched. The CDR3 has 14 amino acids. CDR3 residues: CASSPTGGLSEQYF. The CDR3 DNA sequence: TGTGCCAGCAGCCCAACAGGGGGCCTAAGCGAGCAGTACTTC.

The rearrangement links TRBV11-2 to TRBJ1-4, with D perhaps matching TRBD1 (6 bases). Germline V gene data show CDR1 as SGHAT and CDR2 as FQNNGV. Trimming removed 5 bases from V and 5 bases from J, with 15 bases in between. This CDR3 comprises 15 residues. The CDR3 is CASSSLQGLNEKLFF. Here the CDR3 DNA reads TGTGCCAGCAGCAGCCTACAGGGACTAAATGAAAAACTGTTTTTT.

This clone has more than one count but fewer than ten. This chain connects TRBV7-9 to TRBJ1-6, with 10 nucleotides matching TRBD1. From germline, CDR1 is SEHNR and CDR2 FQNEAQ (reference sequence). The V gene end was trimmed by 7 bases and the J gene end by 6 bases; junction bases not matched to a gene: 6. This CDR3 has 15 amino acids. The CDR3 protein is CASTRQGARNSPLHF. The CDR3 DNA sequence: TGTGCCAGCACCAGACAGGGGGCACGTAATTCACCCCTCCACTTT.

The chain joins TRBV30 to TRBJ2-2; D gene uncertain. The germline V gene encodes CDR1 GTSNPN and CDR2 SVGIG (reference sequence). Trimming stripped 0 bases from V and 3 bases from J, with 5 bases between. The CDR3 covers 13 residues. The CDR3 DNA sequence: TGTGCCTGGAGTGTAGAGTACACCGGGGAGCTGTTTTTT. Protein: CAWSVEYTGELFF.

The chain combines TRBV4-2 with TRBJ2-1, with TRBD1 matching 9 bases. Trimming took 5 bases from V and 9 from J; bases not matched to a gene: 14. This CDR3 is built from 16 residues. The germline V gene encodes CDR1 LGHNA and CDR2 YNFKEQ. DNA for the CDR3: TGTGCCAGCAGCTCTTCGACCAGGACAGGGGTTGGTGAGCAGTTCTTC. Its translation: CASSSSTRTGVGEQFF.

The V and J genes are TRBV12-3 or TRBV12-4 and TRBJ2-6, with TRBD1 matching over 8 bases. CDR3 length equals 13 residues. V shed 2 bases and J 14 bases; nucleotides not matched to a gene: 5. The CDR3, as DNA: TGTGCCAGCAGTTTACGGCAGGGGGCGTTCCTGACTTTC. Translating it yields CASSLRQGAFLTF.

The V and J genes are TRBV2 and TRBJ1-1; D gene unclear. The CDR3 sequence is 12 residues long. The V end was cut by 8 bases, the J end by 9 bases, with 16 bases between. The germline gives CDR1 SNHLY, CDR2 FYNNEI. CDR3: CASERVGQKAFF. In nucleotides, the CDR3 is TGTGCCAGCGAGAGGGTTGGCCAGAAAGCTTTCTTT.

The chain is built from TRBV9 and TRBJ2-3; perhaps TRBD2 as D (7 bases). The germline V gene has CDR1 SGDLS and CDR2 YYNGEE. V lost 0 bases and J 8 bases, leaving 22 bases between the germline ends. The CDR3 is 17 residues long. The CDR3 coding sequence is TGTGCCAGCAGCGTAGGTGGGATAGGGGGAGGGCCCAGTACGCAGTATTTT. Its protein product is CASSVGGIGGGPSTQYF.

The chain couples TRBV9 to TRBJ2-1, with 8 bases identical to TRBD2. The V segment lost 1 base and the J segment 2 bases; nucleotides outside the gene matches: 2. Looked up from germline, CDR1 is SGDLS and CDR2 is YYNGEE. The CDR3 consists of 15 residues. The DNA for the CDR3 is TGTGCCAGCAGCGTAACTAGCGGACCCTACAATGAGCAGTTCTTC. This gives the protein CASSVTSGPYNEQFF.

V usage is TRBV4-1 and J usage is TRBJ2-1; D uncertain. Between the trimmed V and J ends, which lost 2 bases and 8 bases, there was a span of 16 bases. The CDR3 consists of 15 residues. The germline gives CDR1 MGHRA, CDR2 YSYEKL. The CDR3 bases are TGCGCCAGCAGCCAACGGCTAGGATCCGGAGATGAGCAGTTCTTC. This encodes CASSQRLGSGDEQFF.

V gene TRBV12-3 or TRBV12-4 combines with J gene TRBJ1-5, with D tentatively TRBD1 (6 bases). CDR3 length: 12 residues. The germline V and J ends were trimmed by 5 bases and 7 bases, with 9 bases remaining between them. In DNA form, the CDR3 reads TGTGCCAGCAGTCCTGGACAGCAGCCCCAGCATTTT. Protein: CASSPGQQPQHF.

V gene TRBV6-5 combines with J gene TRBJ1-1, with no clear D. The CDR3 runs to 13 residues. Germline assignment: CDR1 MNHEY and CDR2 SVGAGI. V lost 1 base and J 5 bases, leaving 8 bases between the germline ends. CDR3: CASSYFKETEAFF. The CDR3 DNA sequence: TGTGCCAGCAGTTACTTTAAAGAGACTGAAGCTTTCTTT.

Only one count was recorded for this clone. This chain connects TRBV3-1 (or the pseudogene TRBV3-2) to TRBJ1-1, with TRBD1 as a possible D gene (5 bases). This CDR3 contains 11 residues. Trimming left V 4 bases short and J 11 bases short, with 11 bases between. Germline-derived CDR1 and CDR2 are LGHDT and YNNKEL (reference sequence). The CDR3 DNA follows: TGTGCCAGCAGCCGCCTCGGGGGGGCTTTCTTT. Amino acids: CASSRLGGAFF.

The rearrangement joins TRBV18 to TRBJ2-3; 12 bases are shared with TRBD2. The germline V gene encodes CDR1 KGHSH and CDR2 LQKENI. The CDR3 covers 17 residues. Germline trimming cut 3 bases from V and 4 bases from J; bases unmatched to any gene: 8. The CDR3 is CASSPLQTSGRADTQYF. CDR3 sequence (DNA): TGTGCCAGCTCACCCCTCCAGACTAGCGGGAGAGCAGATACGCAGTATTTT.

The rearrangement links TRBV27 to TRBJ2-7; 7 bases fit TRBD2. This CDR3 contains 16 residues. Germline-derived CDR1 and CDR2 are MNHEY and SMNVEV (reference sequence). With 7 bases clipped from V and 6 bases from J, the junction kept 18 bases outside the gene matches. In DNA form, the CDR3 reads TGTGCCAGCAAAACTCGACTAAACGGAAGGGAGGGCGAGCAGTACTTC. Protein sequence: CASKTRLNGREGEQYF.

The V and J genes are TRBV15 and TRBJ2-7; TRBD2 might be the D (6 bases). The CDR3 has 16 amino acids. V was cut by 0 bases and J by 3 bases, with 15 bases left in between. Germline lookup yields CDR1 LNHNV and CDR2 YYDKDF (reference sequence). DNA of the CDR3: TGTGCCACCAGCAGAGACGGGTTTGGAGGGGACTACGAGCAGTACTTC. Translated, it gives CATSRDGFGGDYEQYF.

The gene calls are TRBV9 and TRBJ2-1; 7 bases fit TRBD1. Trimming took 3 bases from V and 3 from J; bases not matched to a gene: 6. CDR1 is SGDLS and CDR2 is YYNGEE in the germline V gene. This CDR3 is 15 amino acids long. CDR3 sequence (DNA): TGTGCCAGCAGCGGCCGGGACAGCCTCTACAATGAGCAGTTCTTC. This gives the protein CASSGRDSLYNEQFF.

The chain is built from TRBV30 and TRBJ1-2; perhaps TRBD1 as D (5 bases). CDR3 length equals 15 residues. V was clipped by 3 bases and J by 2 bases, with 16 bases between them. The germline V gene has CDR1 GTSNPN and CDR2 SVGIG (reference sequence). CDR3 region: CAWRGTGVANYGYTF. CDR3 DNA sequence: TGTGCCTGGAGGGGGACGGGAGTCGCCAACTATGGCTACACCTTC.